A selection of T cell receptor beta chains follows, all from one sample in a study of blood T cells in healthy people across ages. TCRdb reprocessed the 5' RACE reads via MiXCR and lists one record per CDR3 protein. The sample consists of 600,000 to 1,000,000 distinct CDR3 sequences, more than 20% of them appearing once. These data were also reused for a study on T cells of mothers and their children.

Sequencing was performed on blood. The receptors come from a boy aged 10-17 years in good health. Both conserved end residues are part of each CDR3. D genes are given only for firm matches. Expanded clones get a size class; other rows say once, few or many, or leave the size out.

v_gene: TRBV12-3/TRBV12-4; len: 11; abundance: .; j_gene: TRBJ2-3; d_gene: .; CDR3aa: CASSLKDTPYF; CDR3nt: TGTGCCAGCAGTTTAAAAGATACGCCGTATTTT
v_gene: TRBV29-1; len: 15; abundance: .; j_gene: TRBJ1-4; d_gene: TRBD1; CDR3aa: CSVLDWGTGNEKLFF; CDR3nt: TGCAGCGTGCTGGACTGGGGGACAGGGAATGAAAAACTGTTTTTT
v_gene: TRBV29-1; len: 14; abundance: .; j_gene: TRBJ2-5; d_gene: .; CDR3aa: CSVIHRDGQETQYF; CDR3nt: TGCAGCGTCATTCACCGGGACGGACAAGAGACCCAGTACTTC
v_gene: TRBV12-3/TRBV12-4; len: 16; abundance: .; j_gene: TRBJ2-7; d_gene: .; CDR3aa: CASSLGDPDSSYEQYF; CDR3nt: TGTGCCAGCAGTTTAGGGGACCCGGACAGCTCCTACGAGCAGTACTTC
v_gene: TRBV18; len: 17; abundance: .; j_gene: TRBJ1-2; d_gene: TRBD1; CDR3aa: CASSPTGTGARDYGYTF; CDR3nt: TGTGCCAGCTCACCTACCGGGACAGGGGCGCGGGACTATGGCTACACCTTC
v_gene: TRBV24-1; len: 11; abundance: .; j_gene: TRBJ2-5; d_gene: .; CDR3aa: CATSERETQYF; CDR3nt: TGTGCCACCTCTGAGAGAGAGACCCAGTACTTC
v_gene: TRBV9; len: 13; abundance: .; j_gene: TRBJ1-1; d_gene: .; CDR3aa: CASSVAESYEAFF; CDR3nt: TGTGCCAGCAGCGTAGCCGAGTCGTATGAAGCTTTCTTT
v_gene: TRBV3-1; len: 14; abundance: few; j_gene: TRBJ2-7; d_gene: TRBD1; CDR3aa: CASSQPGTGTEQYF; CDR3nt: TGTGCCAGCAGCCAACCCGGGACAGGGACCGAGCAGTACTTC
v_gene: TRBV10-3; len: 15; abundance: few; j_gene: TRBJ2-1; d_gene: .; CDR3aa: CAIAAGEGSYNEQFF; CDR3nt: TGTGCCATCGCAGCAGGGGAAGGCTCCTACAATGAGCAGTTCTTC
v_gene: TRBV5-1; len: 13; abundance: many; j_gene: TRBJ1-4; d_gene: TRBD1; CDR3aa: CASSLDRGEKLFF; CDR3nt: TGTGCTAGCAGCTTGGACAGGGGCGAGAAACTGTTTTTT
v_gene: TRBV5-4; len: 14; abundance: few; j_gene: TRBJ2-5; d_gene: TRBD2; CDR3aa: CASSFLAGGETQYF; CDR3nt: TGTGCCAGCAGCTTCCTAGCGGGAGGAGAGACCCAGTACTTC
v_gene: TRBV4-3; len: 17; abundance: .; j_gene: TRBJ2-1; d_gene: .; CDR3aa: CASSQDVGGSAFHEQFF; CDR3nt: TGCGCCAGCAGCCAAGACGTTGGGGGGTCAGCTTTTCATGAGCAGTTCTTC
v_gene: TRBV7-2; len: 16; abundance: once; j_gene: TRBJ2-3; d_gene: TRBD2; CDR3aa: CASSPLAGGVTDMQYF; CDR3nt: TGTGCCAGCAGCCCGTTAGCGGGGGGGGTCACAGATATGCAGTATTTT
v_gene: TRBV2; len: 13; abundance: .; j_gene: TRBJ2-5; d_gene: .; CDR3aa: CASQPESEGTQYF; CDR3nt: TGTGCCAGCCAGCCCGAGAGCGAGGGGACCCAGTACTTC
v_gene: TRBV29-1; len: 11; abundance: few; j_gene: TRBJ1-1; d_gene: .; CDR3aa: CSVRMGDSAFF; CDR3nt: TGCAGCGTCCGCATGGGGGACTCAGCTTTCTTT
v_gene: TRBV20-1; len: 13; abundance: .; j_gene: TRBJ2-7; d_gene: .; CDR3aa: CSATTGSSYEQYF; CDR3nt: TGCAGTGCTACCACGGGTAGCTCCTACGAGCAGTACTTC
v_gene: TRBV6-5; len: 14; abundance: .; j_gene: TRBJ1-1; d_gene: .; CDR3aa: CASSPTGDNTEAFF; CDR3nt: TGTGCCAGCAGTCCTACAGGAGATAACACTGAAGCTTTCTTT
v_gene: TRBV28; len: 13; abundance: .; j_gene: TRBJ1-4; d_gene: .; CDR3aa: CASGHRTNEKLFF; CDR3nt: TGTGCCAGCGGCCATCGAACTAATGAAAAACTGTTTTTT
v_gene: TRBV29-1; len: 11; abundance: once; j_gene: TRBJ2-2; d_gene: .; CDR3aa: CSVVNLGELFF; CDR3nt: TGCAGCGTTGTTAATCTCGGGGAGCTGTTTTTT
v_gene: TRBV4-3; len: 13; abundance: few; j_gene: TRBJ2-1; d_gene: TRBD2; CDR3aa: CASSQDSGGDQFF; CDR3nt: TGCGCCAGCAGCCAAGATAGCGGGGGGGACCAGTTCTTC
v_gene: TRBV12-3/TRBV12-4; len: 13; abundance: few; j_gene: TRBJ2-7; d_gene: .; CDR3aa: CASQVHTSYEQYF; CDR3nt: TGTGCCAGCCAAGTACACACCTCCTACGAGCAGTACTTC
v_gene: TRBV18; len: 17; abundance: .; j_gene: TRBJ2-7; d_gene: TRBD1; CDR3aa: CASSPPIQGQDMCEQYF; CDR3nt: TGTGCCAGCTCACCACCCATCCAAGGACAGGACATGTGCGAGCAGTACTTC
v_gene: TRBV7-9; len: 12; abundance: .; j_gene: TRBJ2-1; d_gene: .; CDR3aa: CASSWMDYEQFF; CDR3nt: TGTGCCAGCAGCTGGATGGACTACGAGCAGTTCTTC
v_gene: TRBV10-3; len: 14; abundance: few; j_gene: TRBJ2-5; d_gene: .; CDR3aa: CAISDAVRPETQYF; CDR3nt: TGTGCCATCAGTGATGCAGTGAGGCCGGAGACCCAGTACTTC
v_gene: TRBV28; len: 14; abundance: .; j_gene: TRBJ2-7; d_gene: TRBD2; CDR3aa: CASSSQRESSEQYF; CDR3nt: TGTGCCAGCAGTTCCCAGCGGGAGTCATCCGAGCAGTACTTC
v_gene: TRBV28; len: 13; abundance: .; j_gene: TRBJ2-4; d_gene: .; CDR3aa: CASSFGWVNIQYF; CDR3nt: TGTGCCAGCAGTTTTGGGTGGGTGAACATTCAGTACTTC
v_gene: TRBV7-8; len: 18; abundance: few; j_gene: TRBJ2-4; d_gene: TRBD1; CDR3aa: CASSQPRGGQGNVNIQYF; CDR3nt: TGTGCCAGCAGCCAACCTAGGGGCGGACAGGGGAATGTCAACATTCAGTACTTC
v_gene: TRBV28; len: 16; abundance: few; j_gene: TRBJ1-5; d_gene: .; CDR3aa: CASSLEAVDSNQPQHF; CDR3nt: TGTGCCAGCAGTTTAGAGGCAGTCGATAGCAATCAGCCCCAGCATTTT
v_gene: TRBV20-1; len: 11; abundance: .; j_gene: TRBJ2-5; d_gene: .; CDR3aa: CSAREPQTQYF; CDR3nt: TGCAGTGCTAGGGAACCTCAGACCCAGTACTTC
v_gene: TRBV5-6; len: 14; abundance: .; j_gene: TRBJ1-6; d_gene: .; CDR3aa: CASSLSGADSPLHF; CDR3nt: TGTGCCAGCAGCTTGTCAGGGGCGGATTCACCCCTCCACTTT
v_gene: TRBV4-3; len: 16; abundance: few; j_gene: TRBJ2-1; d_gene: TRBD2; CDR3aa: CASSQDTSVLPGEQFF; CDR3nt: TGCGCCAGCAGCCAAGATACTAGCGTGCTACCGGGTGAGCAGTTCTTC
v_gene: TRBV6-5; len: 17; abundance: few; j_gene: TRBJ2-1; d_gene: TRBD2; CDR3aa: CASSYSMPGGSYNEQFF; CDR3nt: TGTGCCAGCAGTTACTCGATGCCGGGGGGCTCCTACAATGAGCAGTTCTTC
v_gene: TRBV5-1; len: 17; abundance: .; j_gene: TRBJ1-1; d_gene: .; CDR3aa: CASSPGGVLGLRAEAFF; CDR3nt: TGCGCCAGCAGCCCCGGTGGAGTTTTGGGGCTGAGAGCTGAAGCTTTCTTT
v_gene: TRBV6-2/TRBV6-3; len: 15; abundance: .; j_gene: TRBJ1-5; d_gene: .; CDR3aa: CASRSGRPNNQPQHF; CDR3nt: TGTGCCAGCAGGTCAGGACGGCCTAACAATCAGCCCCAGCATTTT
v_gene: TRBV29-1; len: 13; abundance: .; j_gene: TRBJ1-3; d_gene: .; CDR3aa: CSVAGGTGDTIYF; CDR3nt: TGCAGCGTTGCGGGTGGGACTGGAGACACCATATATTTT
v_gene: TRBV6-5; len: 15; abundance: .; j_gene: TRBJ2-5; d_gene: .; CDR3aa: CASSYRRGARETQYF; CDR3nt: TGTGCCAGCAGTTACAGGCGAGGGGCCAGGGAGACCCAGTACTTC
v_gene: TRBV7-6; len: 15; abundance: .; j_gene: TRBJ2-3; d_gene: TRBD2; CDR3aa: CASSYLAGAGDTQYF; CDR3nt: TGTGCCAGCAGCTACCTAGCGGGAGCGGGTGATACGCAGTATTTT
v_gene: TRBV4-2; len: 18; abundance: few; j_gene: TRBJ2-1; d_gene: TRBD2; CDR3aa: CASSQEGSGRGSYNEQFF; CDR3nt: TGTGCCAGCAGCCAAGAAGGGTCGGGGCGCGGGAGTTACAATGAGCAGTTCTTC
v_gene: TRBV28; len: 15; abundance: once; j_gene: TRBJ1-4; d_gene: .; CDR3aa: CASSLPDSFNEKLFF; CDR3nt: TGTGCCAGCAGTCTTCCTGACTCCTTTAATGAAAAACTGTTTTTT
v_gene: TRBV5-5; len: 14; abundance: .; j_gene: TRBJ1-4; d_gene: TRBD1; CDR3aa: CASSLDRMSEKLFF; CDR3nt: TGTGCCAGCAGCCTGGACAGGATGAGTGAAAAACTGTTTTTT
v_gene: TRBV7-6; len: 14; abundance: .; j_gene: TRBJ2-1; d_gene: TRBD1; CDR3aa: CASSPGTGLDEQFF; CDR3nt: TGTGCCAGCAGCCCCGGGACAGGGTTGGATGAGCAGTTCTTC
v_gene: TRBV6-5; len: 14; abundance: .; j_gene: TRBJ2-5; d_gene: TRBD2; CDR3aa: CASSYEAGGETQYF; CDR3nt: TGTGCCAGCAGTTACGAAGCGGGAGGAGAGACCCAGTACTTC
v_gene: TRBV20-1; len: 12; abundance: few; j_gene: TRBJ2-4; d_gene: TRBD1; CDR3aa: CSARGQGLIQYF; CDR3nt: TGCAGTGCTAGGGGACAGGGGCTCATTCAGTACTTC
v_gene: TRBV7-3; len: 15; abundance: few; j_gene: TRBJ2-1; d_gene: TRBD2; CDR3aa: CASSLTSGENNEQFF; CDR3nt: TGTGCCAGCAGCTTAACTAGCGGGGAGAACAATGAGCAGTTCTTC
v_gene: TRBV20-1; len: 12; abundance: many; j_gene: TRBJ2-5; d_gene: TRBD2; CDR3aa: CSAPSGQETQYF; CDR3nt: TGCAGTGCTCCTAGCGGTCAAGAGACCCAGTACTTC
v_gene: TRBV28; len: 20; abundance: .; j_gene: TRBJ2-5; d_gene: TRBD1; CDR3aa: CASSLPSTGGLYGNQETQYF; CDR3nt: TGTGCCAGCAGTTTACCATCGACAGGGGGATTATATGGTAACCAAGAGACCCAGTACTTC
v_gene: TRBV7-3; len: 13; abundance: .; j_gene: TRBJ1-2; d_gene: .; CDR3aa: CASSLTPWLGYTF; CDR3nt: TGTGCCAGCAGCTTAACGCCCTGGCTGGGCTACACCTTC
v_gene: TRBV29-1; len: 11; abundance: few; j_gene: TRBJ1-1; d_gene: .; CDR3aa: CSVVRGVEAFF; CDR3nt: TGCAGCGTTGTTCGGGGGGTTGAAGCTTTCTTT
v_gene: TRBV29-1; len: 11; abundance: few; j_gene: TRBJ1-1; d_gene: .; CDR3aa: CSVPDGGLAFF; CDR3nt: TGCAGCGTCCCGGACGGGGGCTTAGCTTTCTTT
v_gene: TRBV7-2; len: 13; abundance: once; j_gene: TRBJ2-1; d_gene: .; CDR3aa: CASSLGLGLEQFF; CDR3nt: TGTGCCAGCAGCTTAGGACTTGGGCTCGAGCAGTTCTTC
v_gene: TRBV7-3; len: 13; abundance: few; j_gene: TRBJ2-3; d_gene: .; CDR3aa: CASSLNYPDTQYF; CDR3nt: TGTGCCAGCAGCTTAAATTATCCAGATACGCAGTATTTT
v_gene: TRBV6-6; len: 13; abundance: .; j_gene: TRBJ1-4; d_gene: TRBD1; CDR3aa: CASRDRVNEKLFF; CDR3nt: TGTGCCAGCCGTGACAGGGTTAATGAAAAACTGTTTTTT
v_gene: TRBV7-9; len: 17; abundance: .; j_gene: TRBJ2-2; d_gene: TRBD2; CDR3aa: CASSFLAGATNTGELFF; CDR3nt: TGTGCCAGCAGCTTCCTAGCGGGGGCGACGAACACCGGGGAGCTGTTTTTT
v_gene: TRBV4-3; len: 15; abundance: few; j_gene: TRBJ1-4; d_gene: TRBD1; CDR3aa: CASSSGQVANEKLFF; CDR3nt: TGCGCCAGCAGCTCCGGACAGGTAGCTAATGAAAAACTGTTTTTT
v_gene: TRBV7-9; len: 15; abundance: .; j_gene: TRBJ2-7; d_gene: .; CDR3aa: CASSLAQQGFGEQYF; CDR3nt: TGTGCCAGCAGCTTAGCGCAACAGGGATTCGGGGAGCAGTACTTC
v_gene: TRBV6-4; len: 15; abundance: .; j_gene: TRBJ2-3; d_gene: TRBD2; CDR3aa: CASSLLAGEADTQYF; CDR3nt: TGTGCCAGCAGCCTACTAGCGGGGGAGGCAGATACGCAGTATTTT
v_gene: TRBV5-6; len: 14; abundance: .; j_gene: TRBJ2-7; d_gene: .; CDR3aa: CASSLARDADEQYF; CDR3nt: TGTGCCAGCAGCCTGGCCAGGGACGCTGACGAGCAGTACTTC
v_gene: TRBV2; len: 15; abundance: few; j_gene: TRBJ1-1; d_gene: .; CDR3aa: CASSEDMGSGTEAFF; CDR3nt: TGTGCCAGCAGTGAAGACATGGGGTCGGGCACTGAAGCTTTCTTT